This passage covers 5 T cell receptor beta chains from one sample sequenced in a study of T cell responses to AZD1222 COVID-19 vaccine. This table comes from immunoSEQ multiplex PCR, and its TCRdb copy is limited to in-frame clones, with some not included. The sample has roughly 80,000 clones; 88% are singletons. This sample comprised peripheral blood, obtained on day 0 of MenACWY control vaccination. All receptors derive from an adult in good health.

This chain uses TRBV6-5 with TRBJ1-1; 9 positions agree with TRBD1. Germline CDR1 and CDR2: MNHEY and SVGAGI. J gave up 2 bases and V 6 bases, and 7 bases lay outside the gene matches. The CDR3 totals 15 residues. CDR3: CASRDRGGGNTEAFF. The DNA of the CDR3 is TGTGCCAGCAGAGACAGGGGGGGTGGCAACACTGAAGCTTTCTTT.

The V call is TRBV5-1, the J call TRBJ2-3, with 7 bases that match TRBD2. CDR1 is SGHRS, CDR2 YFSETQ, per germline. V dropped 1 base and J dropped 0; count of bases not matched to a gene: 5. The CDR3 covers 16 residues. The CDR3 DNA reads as TGCGCCAGCAGCTTGATGCTAGCGGCCAGCACAGATACGCAGTATTTT. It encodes CASSLMLAASTDTQYF. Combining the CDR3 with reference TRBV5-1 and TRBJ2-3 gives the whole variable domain KAGVTQTPRYLIKTRGQQVTLSCSPISGHRSVSWYQQTPGQGLQFLFEYFSETQRNKGNFPGRFSGRQFSNSRSEMNVSTLELGDSALYLCASSLMLAASTDTQYFGPGTRLTVL.

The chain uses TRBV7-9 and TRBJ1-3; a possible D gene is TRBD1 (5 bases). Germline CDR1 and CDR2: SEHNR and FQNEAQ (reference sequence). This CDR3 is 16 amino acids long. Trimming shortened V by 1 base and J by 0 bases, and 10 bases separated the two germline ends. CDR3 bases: TGTGCCAGCAGCTTAGATGCGGGGGGCTCTGGAAACACCATATATTTT. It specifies CASSLDAGGSGNTIYF.

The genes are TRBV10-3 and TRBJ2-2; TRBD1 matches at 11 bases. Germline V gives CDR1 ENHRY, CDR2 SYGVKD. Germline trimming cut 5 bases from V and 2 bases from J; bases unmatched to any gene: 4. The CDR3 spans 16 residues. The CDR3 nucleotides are TGTGCCATCAGTCCCGGGACAGGGGGTAACACCGGGGAGCTGTTTTTT. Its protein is CAISPGTGGNTGELFF.

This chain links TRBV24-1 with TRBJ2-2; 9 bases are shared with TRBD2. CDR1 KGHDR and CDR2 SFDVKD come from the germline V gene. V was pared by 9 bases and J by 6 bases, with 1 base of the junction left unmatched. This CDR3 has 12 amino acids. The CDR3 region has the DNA TGTGCCACCGCGGGGGGGGCCGGGGAGCTGTTTTTT. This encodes CATAGGAGELFF.